This is a list of T cell receptor beta chains from one sample in a study of T cell responses to AZD1222 COVID-19 vaccine. TCRdb's table, derived via immunoSEQ multiplex PCR, lists solely in-frame clones and lacks some. The sample has about 120,000 clones; 65% to 90% are singletons. This specimen consisted of peripheral blood, obtained on day 0 of AZD1222 vaccination. These receptors were collected from an adult in good health. Each CDR3 is given with its conserved first and last residue. D genes are given only for firm matches. For some rows the clone size is stated as once, few or many, or as a class when expanded; others skip it.

cdr3_length,j_call,v_call,clone_size,d_call,cdr3_aa,cdr3_nt
13,TRBJ2-1,TRBV6-5,-,-,CASVPRGLYEQFF,TGTGCCAGCGTCCCCCGGGGGCTTTATGAGCAGTTCTTC
15,TRBJ2-3,TRBV3-1/TRBV3-2,once,-,CASSQDHPGLLRQYF,TGTGCCAGCAGCCAAGATCATCCAGGGTTGTTGAGGCAGTATTTT
15,TRBJ1-3,TRBV5-1,-,-,CASSLTGFLADTIYF,TGCGCCAGCAGCTTGACAGGGTTCTTAGCGGACACCATATATTTT
13,TRBJ1-2,TRBV29-1,-,TRBD1,CSATKGQGYGYTF,TGCAGCGCTACCAAGGGACAGGGGTATGGCTACACCTTC
13,TRBJ1-5,TRBV27,-,-,CASSLLGNQPQHF,TGTGCCAGCAGTTTATTGGGCAATCAGCCCCAGCATTTT
13,TRBJ1-6,TRBV27,-,-,CASAVFPNSPLHF,TGTGCCAGCGCGGTGTTCCCTAATTCACCCCTCCACTTT
15,TRBJ2-1,TRBV4-2,-,TRBD2,CASSQLAGGYNEQFF,TGTGCCAGCAGCCAACTAGCGGGAGGGTACAATGAGCAGTTCTTC
13,TRBJ1-1,TRBV6-5,once,-,CASDLMVNTEAFF,TGTGCCAGCGACCTGATGGTGAACACTGAAGCTTTCTTT
11,TRBJ2-1,TRBV2,-,-,CASGTGTRQFF,TGTGCCAGCGGAACCGGGACTCGGCAGTTCTTC
13,TRBJ1-5,TRBV6-5,-,-,CASGSVVPQPQHF,TGTGCCAGCGGCTCTGTAGTTCCTCAGCCCCAGCATTTT
15,TRBJ1-5,TRBV28,-,-,CASTTGGQVNQPQHF,TGTGCCAGCACTACCGGTGGCCAAGTCAATCAGCCCCAGCATTTT
16,TRBJ2-2,TRBV11-2,-,TRBD1,CASSVHGTENTGELFF,TGTGCCAGCAGCGTCCACGGGACAGAGAACACCGGGGAGCTGTTTTTT
11,TRBJ2-7,TRBV28,-,-,CASSSTEVPYF,TGTGCCAGCAGTTCCACCGAGGTCCCATACTTC
15,TRBJ2-1,TRBV9,-,-,CASSVKGSSYNEQFF,TGTGCCAGCAGCGTAAAAGGAAGCTCCTACAATGAGCAGTTCTTC
14,TRBJ1-3,TRBV19,-,-,CATKAGFTGNTIYF,TGTGCCACTAAGGCTGGATTCACTGGAAACACCATATATTTT
13,TRBJ2-5,TRBV11-2,-,-,CASNPGVLETQYF,TGTGCCAGCAACCCAGGGGTTTTAGAGACCCAGTACTTC
16,TRBJ1-2,TRBV19,-,-,CASSMLSLDLRGGYTF,TGTGCCAGTAGTATGCTCTCTCTGGATCTGAGGGGTGGCTACACCTTC
15,TRBJ2-2,TRBV28,-,-,CASSRGSTNTGELFF,TGTGCCAGCAGTAGGGGCAGCACGAACACCGGGGAGCTGTTTTTT
13,TRBJ1-5,TRBV30,once,-,CAWNGDSNQPQHF,TGTGCCTGGAACGGAGATAGCAATCAGCCCCAGCATTTT
15,TRBJ2-3,TRBV6-4,-,-,CASSEGRGNTDTQYF,TGTGCCAGCAGTGAAGGGCGAGGCAACACAGATACGCAGTATTTT
15,TRBJ1-5,TRBV2,-,TRBD1,CASSTQVRGLQPQHF,TGTGCCAGCAGTACTCAAGTCAGGGGGCTTCAGCCCCAGCATTTT
15,TRBJ1-5,TRBV6-2/TRBV6-3,-,TRBD1,CASSSPRTGYQPQHF,TGTGCCAGCAGTTCTCCACGGACAGGGTATCAGCCCCAGCATTTT
18,TRBJ2-3,TRBV7-9,-,-,CASSSRGGGVGSTDTQYF,TGTGCCAGCAGCTCTCGAGGAGGGGGCGTGGGGTCCACAGATACGCAGTATTTT
16,TRBJ2-3,TRBV11-1,few,TRBD2,CASSPPAGGSTDTQYF,TGTGCCAGCAGCCCGCCTGCGGGGGGGAGCACAGATACGCAGTATTTT
13,TRBJ1-1,TRBV18,-,-,CASSPYKNTEAFF,TGTGCCAGCTCACCGTACAAGAACACTGAAGCTTTCTTT
14,TRBJ1-5,TRBV2,-,-,CASSEAVGFQPQHF,TGTGCCAGCAGTGAAGCTGTGGGGTTTCAGCCCCAGCATTTT
15,TRBJ1-5,TRBV7-2,-,-,CASSFGGLSNQPQHF,TGTGCCAGCAGCTTCGGGGGGCTCAGCAATCAGCCCCAGCATTTT
14,TRBJ1-4,TRBV5-1,-,-,CASSLEGPNEKLFF,TGCGCCAGCAGCTTGGAGGGGCCTAATGAAAAACTGTTTTTT
15,TRBJ2-5,TRBV27,-,-,CASSSPGIAYGTQYF,TGTGCCAGCAGTTCCCCCGGGATAGCCTACGGGACCCAGTACTTC
17,TRBJ2-3,TRBV10-2,once,TRBD2,CASSENLAGAGTDTQYF,TGCGCCAGCAGTGAAAACCTAGCGGGAGCAGGTACAGATACGCAGTATTTT
12,TRBJ2-7,TRBV10-2,-,TRBD2,CASGGVKYEQYF,TGCGCCAGCGGGGGGGTGAAATACGAGCAGTACTTC
17,TRBJ1-2,TRBV7-6,-,-,CASSGRGTRAPKVGYTF,TGTGCCAGCAGCGGCCGAGGGACAAGGGCCCCAAAGGTTGGCTACACCTTC
14,TRBJ2-2,TRBV19,-,-,CASSIGPSTGELFF,TGTGCCAGTAGTATAGGACCGTCCACCGGGGAGCTGTTTTTT
14,TRBJ1-3,TRBV6-5,-,-,CASSYSGLGNTIYF,TGTGCCAGCAGTTACTCAGGTTTGGGAAACACCATATATTTT
17,TRBJ2-7,TRBV6-7,-,TRBD2,CASSYHVVTSVGYEQYF,TGTGCCAGCAGTTACCACGTCGTGACTAGCGTCGGCTACGAGCAGTACTTC
14,TRBJ1-2,TRBV4-1,-,-,CASSLTEGYYGYTF,TGCGCCAGCAGCCTGACCGAGGGGTACTATGGCTACACCTTC
15,TRBJ2-7,TRBV6-5,-,TRBD1,CASIMWDRDIYEQYF,TGTGCCAGCATTATGTGGGACAGGGACATATACGAGCAGTACTTC
12,TRBJ1-1,TRBV30,-,TRBD1,CAWNTGGPEAFF,TGTGCCTGGAACACAGGGGGCCCTGAAGCTTTCTTT
14,TRBJ1-2,TRBV10-3,-,-,CAISEFGQPYGYTF,TGTGCCATCAGTGAGTTCGGACAGCCCTATGGCTACACCTTC
14,TRBJ2-6,TRBV11-2,once,-,CASSLVSGANVLTF,TGTGCCAGCAGCTTAGTATCTGGGGCCAACGTCCTGACTTTC
15,TRBJ2-2,TRBV19,few,TRBD1,CASSVQGAGTGELFF,TGTGCCAGTAGCGTACAGGGGGCGGGTACCGGGGAGCTGTTTTTT
14,TRBJ2-1,TRBV6-2/TRBV6-3,-,TRBD2,CASSYERGGREQFF,TGTGCCAGCAGTTATGAGCGGGGGGGCCGTGAGCAGTTCTTC
16,TRBJ2-7,TRBV7-9,once,-,CASSPQLATTSYEQYF,TGTGCCAGCAGCCCCCAACTAGCAACGACTTCCTACGAGCAGTACTTC
14,TRBJ1-2,TRBV9,-,TRBD1,CASRDMTGGFGYTF,TGTGCCAGCAGGGACATGACAGGGGGATTTGGCTACACCTTC
16,TRBJ1-5,TRBV19,once,-,CASSIVGGAGNQPQHF,TGTGCCAGTAGTATAGTAGGGGGGGCTGGCAATCAGCCCCAGCATTTT
14,TRBJ2-7,TRBV5-1,-,-,CASSLGDNSYEQYF,TGCGCCAGCAGCTTGGGGGACAACTCCTACGAGCAGTACTTC
14,TRBJ1-1,TRBV10-3,few,-,CAISEGLGFTEAFF,TGTGCCATCAGTGAGGGCTTGGGGTTCACTGAAGCTTTCTTT
15,TRBJ1-2,TRBV30,-,-,CAWTQIRRTVYGYTF,TGTGCCTGGACCCAAATCCGCCGGACAGTCTATGGCTACACCTTC
12,TRBJ1-2,TRBV7-9,-,-,CASSSLGGGYTF,TGTGCCAGCAGCTCTCTCGGAGGTGGCTACACCTTC
14,TRBJ1-1,TRBV6-5,-,-,CASSYEQGNTEAFF,TGTGCCAGCAGTTACGAGCAGGGAAACACTGAAGCTTTCTTT
15,TRBJ1-1,TRBV10-1,-,-,CASRADGGRNTEAFF,TGCGCCAGCAGAGCTGATGGGGGCAGGAACACTGAAGCTTTCTTT
14,TRBJ1-6,TRBV3-1/TRBV3-2,-,-,CASSDPGDNSPLHF,TGTGCCAGCAGCGACCCGGGGGATAATTCACCCCTCCACTTT
13,TRBJ2-1,TRBV6-5,-,-,CASSPSMNNEQFF,TGTGCCAGCAGTCCCTCCATGAACAATGAGCAGTTCTTC
14,TRBJ1-1,TRBV28,once,TRBD1,CASSVVTGATEAFF,TGTGCCAGCAGCGTAGTGACAGGGGCGACTGAAGCTTTCTTT
14,TRBJ1-2,TRBV28,once,-,CASSSGQSNYGYTF,TGTGCCAGCAGTTCTGGACAGTCTAACTATGGCTACACCTTC